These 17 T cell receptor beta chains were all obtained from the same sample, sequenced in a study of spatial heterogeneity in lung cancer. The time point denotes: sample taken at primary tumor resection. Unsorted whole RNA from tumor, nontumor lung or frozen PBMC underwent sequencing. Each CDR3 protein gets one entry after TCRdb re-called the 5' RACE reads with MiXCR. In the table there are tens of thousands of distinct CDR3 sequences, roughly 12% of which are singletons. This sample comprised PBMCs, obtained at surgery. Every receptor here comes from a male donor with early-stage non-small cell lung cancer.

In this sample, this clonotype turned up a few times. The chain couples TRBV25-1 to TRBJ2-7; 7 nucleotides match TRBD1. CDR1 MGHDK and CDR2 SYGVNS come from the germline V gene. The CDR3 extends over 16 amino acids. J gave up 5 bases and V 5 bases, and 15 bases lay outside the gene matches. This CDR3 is CASSRQTGPPEDEQYF. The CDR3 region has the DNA TGTGCCAGCAGTCGTCAGACAGGGCCCCCCGAAGACGAGCAGTACTTC.

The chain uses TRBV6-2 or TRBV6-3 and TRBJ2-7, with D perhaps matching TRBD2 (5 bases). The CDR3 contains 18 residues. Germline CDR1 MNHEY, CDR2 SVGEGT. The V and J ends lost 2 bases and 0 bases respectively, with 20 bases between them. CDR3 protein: CASSYTLQAELISYEQYF. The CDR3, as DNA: TGTGCCAGCAGTTACACCCTGCAAGCGGAACTGATCTCCTACGAGCAGTACTTC.

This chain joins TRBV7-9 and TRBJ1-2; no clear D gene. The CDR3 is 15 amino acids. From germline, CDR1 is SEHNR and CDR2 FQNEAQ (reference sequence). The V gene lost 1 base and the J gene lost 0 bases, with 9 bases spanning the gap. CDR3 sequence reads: CASSLVGFTNYGYTF. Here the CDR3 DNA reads TGTGCCAGCAGCTTAGTAGGGTTTACTAACTATGGCTACACCTTC.

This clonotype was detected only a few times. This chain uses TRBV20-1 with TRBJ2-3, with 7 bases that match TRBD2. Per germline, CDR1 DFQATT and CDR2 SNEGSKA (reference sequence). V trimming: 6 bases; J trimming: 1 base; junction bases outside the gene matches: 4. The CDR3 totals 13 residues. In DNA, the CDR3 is TGCAGTGCAGGAAGCGGGGGCACAGATACGCAGTATTTT. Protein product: CSAGSGGTDTQYF.

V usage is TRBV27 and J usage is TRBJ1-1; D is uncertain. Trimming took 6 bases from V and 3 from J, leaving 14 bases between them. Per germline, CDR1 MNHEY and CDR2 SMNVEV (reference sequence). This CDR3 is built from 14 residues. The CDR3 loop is CASSYSGFYTEAFF. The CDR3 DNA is TGTGCCAGCAGCTACTCTGGGTTCTACACTGAAGCTTTCTTT.

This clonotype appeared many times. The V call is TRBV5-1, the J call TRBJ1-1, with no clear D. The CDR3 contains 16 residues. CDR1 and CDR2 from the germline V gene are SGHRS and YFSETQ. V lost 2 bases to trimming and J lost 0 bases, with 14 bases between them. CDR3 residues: CASSLEGLDMNTEAFF. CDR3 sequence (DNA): TGCGCCAGCAGCTTAGAGGGTCTCGACATGAACACTGAAGCTTTCTTT. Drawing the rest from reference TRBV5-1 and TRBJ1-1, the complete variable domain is KAGVTQTPRYLIKTRGQQVTLSCSPISGHRSVSWYQQTPGQGLQFLFEYFSETQRNKGNFPGRFSGRQFSNSRSEMNVSTLELGDSALYLCASSLEGLDMNTEAFFGQGTRLTVV.

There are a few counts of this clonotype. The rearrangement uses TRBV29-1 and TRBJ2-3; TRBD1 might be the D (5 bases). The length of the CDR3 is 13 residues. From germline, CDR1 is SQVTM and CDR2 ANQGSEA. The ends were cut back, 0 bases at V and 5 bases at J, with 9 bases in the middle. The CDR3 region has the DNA TGCAGCGTTGAAGATCAAGGGGAAGATACGCAGTATTTT. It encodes CSVEDQGEDTQYF.

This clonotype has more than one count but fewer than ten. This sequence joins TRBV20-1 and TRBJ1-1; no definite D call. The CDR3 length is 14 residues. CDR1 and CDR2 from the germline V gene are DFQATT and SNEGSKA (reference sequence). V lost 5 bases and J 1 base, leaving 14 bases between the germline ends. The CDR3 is CSAPPGGRNTEAFF. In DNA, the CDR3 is TGCAGTGCTCCCCCAGGCGGGAGGAACACTGAAGCTTTCTTT.

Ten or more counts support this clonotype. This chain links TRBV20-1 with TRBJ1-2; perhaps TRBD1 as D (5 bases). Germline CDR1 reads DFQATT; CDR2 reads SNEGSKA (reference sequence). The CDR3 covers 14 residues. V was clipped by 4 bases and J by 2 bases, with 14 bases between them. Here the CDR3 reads CSAKTAGRNYGYTF. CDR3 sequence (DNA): TGCAGTGCTAAGACGGCAGGGAGAAACTATGGCTACACCTTC.

The CDR3 bases are TGTGCCATCAGTGAAGTCCCATCGCCGGAGACCCAGTACTTC. Protein product: CAISEVPSPETQYF. The V gene is TRBV10-3, the J gene TRBJ2-5; D not certain. CDR1 ENHRY and CDR2 SYGVKD come from the germline V gene. The CDR3 sequence is 14 residues long. With 3 bases removed from V and 5 bases from J, the gap between germline ends came to 13 bases.

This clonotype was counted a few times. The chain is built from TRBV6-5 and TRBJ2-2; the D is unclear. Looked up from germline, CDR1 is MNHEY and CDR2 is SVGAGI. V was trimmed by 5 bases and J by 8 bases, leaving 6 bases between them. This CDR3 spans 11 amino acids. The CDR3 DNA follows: TGTGCCAGCAGTGAGAGGGGGGAGCTGTTTTTT. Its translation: CASSERGELFF.

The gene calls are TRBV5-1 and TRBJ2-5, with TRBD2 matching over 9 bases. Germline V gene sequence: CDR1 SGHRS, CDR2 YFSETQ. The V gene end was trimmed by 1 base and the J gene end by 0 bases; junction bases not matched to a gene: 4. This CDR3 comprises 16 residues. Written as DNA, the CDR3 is TGCGCCAGCAGCTTGCCTAGCGGGGAGTACCAAGAGACCCAGTACTTC. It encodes CASSLPSGEYQETQYF.

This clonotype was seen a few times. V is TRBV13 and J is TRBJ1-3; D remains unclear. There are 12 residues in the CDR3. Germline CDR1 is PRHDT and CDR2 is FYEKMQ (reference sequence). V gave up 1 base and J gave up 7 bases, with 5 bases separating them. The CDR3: CASSLVGNTIYF. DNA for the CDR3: TGTGCCAGCAGCTTAGTAGGGAACACCATATATTTT.

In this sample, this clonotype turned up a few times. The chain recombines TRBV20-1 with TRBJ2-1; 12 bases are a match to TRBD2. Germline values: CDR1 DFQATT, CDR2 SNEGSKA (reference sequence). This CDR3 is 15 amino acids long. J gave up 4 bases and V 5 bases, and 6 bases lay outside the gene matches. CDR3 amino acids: CSADPLAGGYNEQFF. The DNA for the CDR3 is TGCAGTGCTGACCCACTAGCGGGGGGATACAATGAGCAGTTCTTC.

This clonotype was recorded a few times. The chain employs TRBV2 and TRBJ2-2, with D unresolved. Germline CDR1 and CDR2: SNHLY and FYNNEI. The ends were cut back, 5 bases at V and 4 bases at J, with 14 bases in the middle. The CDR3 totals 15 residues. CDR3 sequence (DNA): TGTGCCAGCAGTCCGGACGGGCCAGGCACCGGGGAGCTGTTTTTT. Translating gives CASSPDGPGTGELFF.

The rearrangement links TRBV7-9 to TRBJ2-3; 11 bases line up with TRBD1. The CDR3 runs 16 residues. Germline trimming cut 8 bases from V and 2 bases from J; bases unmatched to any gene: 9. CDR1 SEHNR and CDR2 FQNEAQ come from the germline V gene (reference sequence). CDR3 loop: CASSPGTGGVTDTQYF. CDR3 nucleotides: TGTGCCAGCTCGCCCGGGACAGGGGGTGTCACAGATACGCAGTATTTT.

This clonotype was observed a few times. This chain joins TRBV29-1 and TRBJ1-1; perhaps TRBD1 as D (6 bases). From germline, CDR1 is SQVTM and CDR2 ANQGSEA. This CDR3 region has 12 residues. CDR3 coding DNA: TGCAGTGGGGGGCAGGGCAACACTGAAGCTTTCTTT. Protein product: CSGGQGNTEAFF.